The clone carrying this TCR beta chain was observed a few times. Its antigen is as yet unknown. V was pared by 5 bases and J by 2 bases, with 6 bases of the junction left unmatched. In germline, CDR1 is SGHTA, CDR2 FQGTGA. This CDR3 region has 17 residues. This sample is drawn from a study of T-cell memory formation after mild COVID-19. Study information: Most TCR clusters belonged to a single donor.

Study-wide results and limits: Clones shrinking from day 15 to 85 showed even CD4/CD8 mixes; later expanders tilted CD4+. Pre-infection memory already had some responding clones, implying cross-reactive memory joined.

5'RACE with constant-segment primers built TCRalpha and TCRbeta cDNA libraries with UMIs. TCRdb reprocessed the 5' RACE reads via MiXCR and lists one record per CDR3 protein. Of about 90,000 distinct CDR3 sequences listed, over 13% are singletons. The J gene is TRBJ2-3, the V gene TRBV7-3, with 14 bases that match TRBD2. Material: PBMCs or a T cell subset sorted from them (not recorded which). The sequence came from a man aged 18 to 29 who had mild COVID-19 (a few samples of this study predate the infection). Cell type and time point are not known. The CDR3 sequence: CASSVGLAGELTDTQYF. The CDR3 DNA follows: TGTGCCAGCAGCGTGGGACTAGCGGGGGAACTCACAGATACGCAGTATTTT.